Following are 23 T cell receptor beta chains from one sample sequenced in a study of blood T cell repertoires in COVID-19. Produced via immunoSEQ multiplex PCR; TCRdb's table is partial and in-frame only. The sample holds fewer than 250,000 clones, about 80% seen once. The sample was PBMCs or T cells enriched from blood (not recorded which). The source is a man aged 55 to 69 who had recovered from COVID-19.

The chain combines TRBV14 with TRBJ2-5, with 9 bases identical to TRBD1. Per the germline V gene, CDR1 is SGHDN and CDR2 is FVKESK. Trimming at V came to 4 bases and at J to 6 bases, leaving 6 bases not matched to a gene. The CDR3 totals 14 residues. Here the CDR3 DNA reads TGTGCCAGCAGCCGAGGACAGGGGAAGCAGACCCAGTACTTC. This translates into CASSRGQGKQTQYF.

This clone was seen a single time. The chain combines TRBV11-2 with TRBJ2-3; possibly TRBD2 for D (5 bases). CDR3 length equals 13 residues. Germline assignment: CDR1 SGHAT and CDR2 FQNNGV. The V gene lost 3 bases and the J gene lost 6 bases, with 10 bases spanning the gap. CDR3 protein: CASSLRVLDTQYF. The CDR3 nucleotides are TGTGCCAGCAGCTTGAGGGTTTTGGATACGCAGTATTTT.

The chain is built from TRBV4-2 and TRBJ2-7, with D perhaps TRBD1 (6 bases). V was clipped by 0 bases and J by 4 bases, with 19 bases between them. The CDR3 consists of 17 residues. Germline lookup yields CDR1 LGHNA and CDR2 YNFKEQ. The DNA for the CDR3 is TGTGCCAGCAGCCAAGATGTCCCAGGGGCCAGGTCTTACGAGCAGTACTTC. It codes for CASSQDVPGARSYEQYF.

V usage is TRBV25-1 and J usage is TRBJ1-6; D uncertain. This CDR3 is 12 amino acids long. Per the germline V gene, CDR1 is MGHDK and CDR2 is SYGVNS. V gave up 4 bases and J gave up 7 bases, with 5 bases separating them. Here the CDR3 reads CASSGPNSPLHF. The CDR3, as DNA: TGTGCCAGCAGTGGGCCGAATTCACCCCTCCACTTT. The variable domain in full, with the rest retrieved from reference TRBV25-1 and TRBJ1-6, is EADIYQTPRYLVIGTGKKITLECSQTMGHDKMYWYQQDPGMELHLIHYSYGVNSTEKGDLSSESTVSRIRTEHFPLTLESARPSHTSQYLCASSGPNSPLHFGNGTRLTVT.

This clone was counted only a few times. J is TRBJ2-1 and V is TRBV19, with a possible D match to TRBD1 (5 bases). With 8 bases removed from V and 3 bases from J, the gap between germline ends came to 11 bases. There are 13 residues in the CDR3. CDR1 is LNHDA, CDR2 SQIVND, per germline (reference sequence). The CDR3 protein is CASSKGNYNEQFF. Here the CDR3 DNA reads TGTGCCAGTTCTAAGGGGAACTACAATGAGCAGTTCTTC.

The chain combines TRBV7-2 with TRBJ1-2; TRBD1 matches at 10 bases. The CDR3 contains 15 residues. V lost 0 bases to trimming and J lost 6 bases; unmatched junction nucleotides: 4. The V gene's germline CDR1 is SGHTA and CDR2 FQGNSA. The CDR3 bases are TGTGCCAGCAGCTTAGCGGGACAGGGGTTTCATGGCTACACCTTC. Its translation: CASSLAGQGFHGYTF.

The rearrangement uses TRBV7-9 and TRBJ2-3; D remains ambiguous. The CDR3 totals 15 residues. V was cut by 3 bases and J by 0 bases, with 10 bases left in between. Germline V gene data show CDR1 as SEHNR and CDR2 as FQNEAQ (reference sequence). CDR3 protein: CASSLLPGSTDTQYF. CDR3 coding DNA: TGTGCCAGCAGCTTGTTGCCAGGAAGCACAGATACGCAGTATTTT.

The CDR3 DNA reads TGTGCCATCACCTCGGGCACTGAAGCTTTCTTT. Protein sequence: CAITSGTEAFF. This chain connects TRBV6-5 to TRBJ1-1; D is unresolved. CDR3 length: 11 residues. The V gene's germline CDR1 is MNHEY and CDR2 SVGAGI. Trimming stripped 10 bases from V and 4 bases from J, with 10 bases between.

This clone was seen just once. The rearrangement joins TRBV7-3 to TRBJ1-6, with a possible D match to TRBD1 (6 bases). V was clipped by 2 bases and J by 14 bases, with 10 bases between them. CDR1 SGHTA and CDR2 FQGTGA come from the germline V gene. The CDR3 is made up of 12 amino acids. The CDR3 DNA is TGTGCCAGCAGCTTAGTAGGGGGAACCCTCCACTTT. Amino acids: CASSLVGGTLHF.

The chain uses TRBV11-3 and TRBJ1-4, with D uncertain. Per the germline V gene, CDR1 is SGHNT and CDR2 is YENEEA. V lost 2 bases and J 2 bases, leaving 6 bases between the germline ends. The CDR3 is made up of 14 amino acids. The CDR3 sequence is CASSLFRTNEKLFF. CDR3 DNA sequence: TGTGCCAGCAGCTTATTCAGGACTAATGAAAAACTGTTTTTT.

The chain combines TRBV3-1 (or the pseudogene TRBV3-2) with TRBJ1-3; D gene ambiguous. Per the germline V gene, CDR1 is LGHDT and CDR2 is YNNKEL (reference sequence). The CDR3 is 12 residues long. Between the trimmed V and J ends, which lost 4 bases and 4 bases, there was a span of 5 bases. The CDR3 spells CASSPEGNTIYF. CDR3 coding DNA: TGTGCCAGCAGCCCGGAGGGAAACACCATATATTTT.

This rearrangement joins TRBV2 to TRBJ1-6; 7 positions agree with TRBD1. CDR3 length: 15 amino acids. J lost 10 bases, V lost 2 bases, and 8 bases had no gene match. Germline loops: CDR1 SNHLY, CDR2 FYNNEI. The CDR3 sequence is CASSEWQGDVSPLHF. CDR3 coding DNA: TGTGCCAGCAGTGAATGGCAGGGGGATGTATCACCCCTCCACTTT.

The chain carries TRBV27 and TRBJ2-2; 8 positions agree with TRBD1. V shed 6 bases and J 4 bases; nucleotides not matched to a gene: 4. Germline loops: CDR1 MNHEY, CDR2 SMNVEV (reference sequence). This CDR3 region has 14 residues. The chain's CDR3 is CASSQGAATGELFF. DNA of the CDR3: TGTGCCAGCAGCCAGGGGGCTGCCACCGGGGAGCTGTTTTTT.

The rearrangement joins TRBV5-6 to TRBJ2-3; 13 bases are a match to TRBD2. Germline V gives CDR1 SGHDT, CDR2 YYEEEE. CDR3 length: 18 amino acids. V was pared by 1 base and J by 0 bases, with 5 bases of the junction left unmatched. CDR3 coding DNA: TGTGCCAGCAGCTTGCCGGGACTAGCGGGGACGAGCACAGATACGCAGTATTTT. Its protein is CASSLPGLAGTSTDTQYF.

The rearrangement uses TRBV2 and TRBJ2-7; tentatively, D is TRBD1 (6 bases). The germline V gene has CDR1 SNHLY and CDR2 FYNNEI. This CDR3 region has 13 residues. Trimming removed 5 bases from V and 7 bases from J, with 15 bases in between. Here the CDR3 DNA reads TGTGCCAGCAGTCCGGAGACCGACAGGGAGCAGTACTTC. Its translation is CASSPETDREQYF.

V gene TRBV15 combines with J gene TRBJ1-4; TRBD1 is a possible D gene (6 bases). The germline V gene encodes CDR1 LNHNV and CDR2 YYDKDF (reference sequence). The CDR3 contains 15 residues. The V end was cut by 0 bases, the J end by 7 bases, with 12 bases between. Here the CDR3 reads CATSRDLGAGEKLFF. The CDR3 nucleotides are TGTGCCACCAGCAGAGATCTGGGGGCAGGTGAAAAACTGTTTTTT.

This chain joins TRBV5-8 and TRBJ2-7; 7 positions agree with TRBD1. There are 16 residues in the CDR3. V trimming: 4 bases; J trimming: 4 bases; junction bases outside the gene matches: 14. Germline CDR1 reads SGHTS; CDR2 reads YDEGEE. In nucleotides, the CDR3 is TGTGCCAGCAGCCTTAGTGGGGCAGGGGGTGTTTACGAGCAGTACTTC. It yields the protein CASSLSGAGGVYEQYF.

V usage is TRBV2 and J usage is TRBJ1-1; 8 bases agree with TRBD1. The J segment lost 10 bases and the V segment lost 1 base, leaving 8 bases of the junction unmatched. CDR3 length: 14 residues. Germline V lookup: CDR1 SNHLY, CDR2 FYNNEI. CDR3 in amino acids: CASSEVRQGARAFF. CDR3 in DNA: TGTGCCAGCAGTGAAGTACGCCAGGGGGCCAGAGCTTTCTTT.

The genes are TRBV7-3 and TRBJ1-2; 12 bases fit TRBD1. The CDR3 consists of 15 residues. Trimming at V came to 4 bases and at J to 7 bases, leaving 7 bases not matched to a gene. Germline V gene data show CDR1 as SGHTA and CDR2 as FQGTGA. The CDR3 DNA sequence: TGTGCCAGCAGCTCCACCGGGACAGGGGGCGGTGGCTACACCTTC. The encoded protein is CASSSTGTGGGGYTF. The complete variable domain, with remaining parts taken from reference TRBV7-3 and TRBJ1-2, reads GAGVSQTPSNKVTEKGKYVELRCDPISGHTALYWYRQSLGQGPEFLIYFQGTGAADDSGLPNDRFFAVRPEGSVSTLKIQRTERGDSAVYLCASSSTGTGGGGYTFGSGTRLTVV.

The V call is TRBV24-1, the J call TRBJ2-1; 10 nucleotides agree with TRBD1. This CDR3 is 16 amino acids long. Looked up from germline, CDR1 is KGHDR and CDR2 is SFDVKD. V was pared by 4 bases and J by 9 bases, with 11 bases of the junction left unmatched. CDR3 residues: CATSDPPGTGDGEQFF. The CDR3 DNA sequence: TGTGCCACCAGTGACCCCCCCGGGACAGGGGATGGTGAGCAGTTCTTC.

The chain links TRBV18 to TRBJ2-3, with 7 positions matching TRBD1. V lost 1 base, J lost 3 bases, and 4 bases stayed unmatched. The CDR3 runs 15 residues. Germline-derived CDR1 and CDR2 are KGHSH and LQKENI. In DNA form, the CDR3 reads TGTGCCAGCTCACCACGGCAGGGGGAGACAGATACGCAGTATTTT. Encoded protein: CASSPRQGETDTQYF.

This clone has a handful of counts. This chain connects TRBV4-2 to TRBJ1-2; D is unclear. V dropped 1 base and J dropped 7 bases, with 10 bases sitting between them. The CDR3 has 13 residues. CDR1 is LGHNA and CDR2 is YNFKEQ in the germline V gene. The CDR3 reads CASSQGREVGYTF. The CDR3 nucleotides are TGTGCCAGCAGCCAAGGGAGGGAGGTTGGCTACACCTTC.

The V call is TRBV19, the J call TRBJ2-1; the D is unclear. This CDR3 is 13 amino acids long. Germline CDR1 LNHDA, CDR2 SQIVND (reference sequence). Trimming stripped 9 bases from V and 7 bases from J, with 16 bases between. CDR3 loop: CASHDMGGNEQFF. In nucleotides, the CDR3 is TGTGCCAGCCACGACATGGGTGGGAATGAGCAGTTCTTC.